This T cell receptor beta chain is from a study of response to subunit inactivated influenza vaccine. There are a few counts of this clonotype. Its antigen is unidentified. TCRdb re-analysed the RT-PCR reads in MiXCR, keeping a single row per CDR3 protein. Counted here are around 530,000 distinct CDR3 sequences, approximately 17% occurring once; the ten biggest clones make up over 2.5%. CDR3 length: 18 residues. Between the trimmed V and J ends, which lost 3 bases and 4 bases, there was a span of 22 bases. Per the germline V gene, CDR1 is LNHDA and CDR2 is SQIVND (reference sequence). General study findings and limits: Authors suggested seasonal influenza vaccinations each recruit few new T cells.

The V gene is TRBV19, the J gene TRBJ2-1, with D maybe TRBD2 (5 bases). This receptor was identified in a man aged 50-75 years who received an inactivated influenza vaccine. The starting material was CD4+ T cells sorted from PBMCs, obtained less than 30 months after vaccination. CDR3 region: CASSIYRRTRARYNEQFF. As DNA, the CDR3 is TGTGCCAGTAGTATTTACCGACGTACGAGGGCTAGGTACAATGAGCAGTTCTTC.